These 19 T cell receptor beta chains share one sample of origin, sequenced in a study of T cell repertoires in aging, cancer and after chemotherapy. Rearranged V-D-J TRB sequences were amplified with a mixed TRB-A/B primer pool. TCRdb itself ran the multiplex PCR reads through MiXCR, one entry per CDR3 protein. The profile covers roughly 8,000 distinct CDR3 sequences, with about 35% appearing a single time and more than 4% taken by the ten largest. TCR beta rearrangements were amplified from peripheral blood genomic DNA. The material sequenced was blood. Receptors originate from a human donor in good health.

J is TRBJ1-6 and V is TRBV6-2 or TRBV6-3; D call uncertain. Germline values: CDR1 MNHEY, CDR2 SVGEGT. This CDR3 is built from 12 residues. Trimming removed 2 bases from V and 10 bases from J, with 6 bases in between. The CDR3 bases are TGTGCCAGCAGTTACAGGGAATCACCCCTCCACTTT. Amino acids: CASSYRESPLHF.

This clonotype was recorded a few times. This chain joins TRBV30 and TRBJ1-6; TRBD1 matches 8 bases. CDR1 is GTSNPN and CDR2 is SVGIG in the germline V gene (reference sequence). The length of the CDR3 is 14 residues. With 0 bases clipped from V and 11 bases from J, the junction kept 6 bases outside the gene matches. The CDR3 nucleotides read TGTGCCTGGAGTGTGGGGCAGGGGGCGGCACCCCTCCACTTT. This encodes CAWSVGQGAAPLHF.

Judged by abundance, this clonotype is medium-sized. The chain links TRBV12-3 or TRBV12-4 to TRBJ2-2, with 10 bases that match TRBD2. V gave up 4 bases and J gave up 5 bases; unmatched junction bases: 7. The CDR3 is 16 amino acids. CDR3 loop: CASSSLTSGVTGELFF. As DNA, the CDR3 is TGTGCCAGCAGTTCACTTACTAGCGGGGTGACCGGGGAGCTGTTTTTT.

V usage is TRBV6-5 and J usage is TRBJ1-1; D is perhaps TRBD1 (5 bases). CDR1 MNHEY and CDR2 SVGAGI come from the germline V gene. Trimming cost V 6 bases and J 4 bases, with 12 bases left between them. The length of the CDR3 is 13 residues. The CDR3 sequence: CASRGAGITEAFF. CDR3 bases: TGTGCCAGCAGAGGGGCAGGGATCACTGAAGCTTTCTTT.

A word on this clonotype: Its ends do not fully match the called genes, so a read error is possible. The DNA for the CDR3 is TGTGCCAGCTCACCACAGCCAGGGGTCTACTTCTTTTTC. Translated: CASSPQPGVYFFF. The chain couples TRBV18 to TRBJ1-2; possibly TRBD1 for D (6 bases). The CDR3 totals 13 residues. Germline V gene lookup returns CDR1 KGHSH and CDR2 LQKENI.

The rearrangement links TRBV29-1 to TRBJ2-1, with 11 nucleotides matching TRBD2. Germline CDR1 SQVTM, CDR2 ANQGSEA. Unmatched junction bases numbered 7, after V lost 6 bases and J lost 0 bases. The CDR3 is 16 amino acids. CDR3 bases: TGCAGCGTCGTTAGCGGGAGGGCGCGCTCCTACAATGAGCAGTTCTTC. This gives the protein CSVVSGRARSYNEQFF.

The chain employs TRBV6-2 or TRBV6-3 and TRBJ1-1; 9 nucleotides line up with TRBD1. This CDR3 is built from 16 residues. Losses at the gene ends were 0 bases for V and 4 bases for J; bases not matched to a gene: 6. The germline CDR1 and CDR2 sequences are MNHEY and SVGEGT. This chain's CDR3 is CASSYSGQGFGTEAFF. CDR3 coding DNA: TGTGCCAGCAGTTACTCGGGACAGGGCTTTGGCACTGAAGCTTTCTTT.

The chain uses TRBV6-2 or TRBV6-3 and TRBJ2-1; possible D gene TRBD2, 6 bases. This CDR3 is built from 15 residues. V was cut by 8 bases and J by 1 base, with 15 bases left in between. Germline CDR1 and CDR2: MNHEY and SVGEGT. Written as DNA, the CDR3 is TGTGCCAGCGCGGAGATACGGGAGTCCTACAATGAGCAGTTCTTC. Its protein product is CASAEIRESYNEQFF.

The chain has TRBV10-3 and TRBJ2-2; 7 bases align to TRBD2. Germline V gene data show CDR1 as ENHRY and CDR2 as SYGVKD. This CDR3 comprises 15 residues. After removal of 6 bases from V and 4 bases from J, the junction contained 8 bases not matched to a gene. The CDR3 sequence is CAIRPSGEATGELFF. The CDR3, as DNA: TGTGCCATCAGGCCGAGCGGGGAGGCCACCGGGGAGCTGTTTTTT.

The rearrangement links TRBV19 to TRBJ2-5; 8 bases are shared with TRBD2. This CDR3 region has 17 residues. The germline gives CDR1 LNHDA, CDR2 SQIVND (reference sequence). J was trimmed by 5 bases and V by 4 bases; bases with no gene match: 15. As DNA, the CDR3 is TGTGCCAGTAGTACCCTCGAAGGTGCGGGGGGTTATGAGACCCAGTACTTC. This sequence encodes CASSTLEGAGGYETQYF. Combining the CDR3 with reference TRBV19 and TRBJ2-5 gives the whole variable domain DGGITQSPKYLFRKEGQNVTLSCEQNLNHDAMYWYRQDPGQGLRLIYYSQIVNDFQKGDIAEGYSVSREKKESFPLTVTSAQKNPTAFYLCASSTLEGAGGYETQYFGPGTRLLVL.

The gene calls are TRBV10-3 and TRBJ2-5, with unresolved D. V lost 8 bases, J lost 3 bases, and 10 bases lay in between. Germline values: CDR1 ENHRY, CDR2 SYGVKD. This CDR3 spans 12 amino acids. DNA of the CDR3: TGTGCCATCTCCCCAGGAAAAGAGACCCAGTACTTC. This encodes CAISPGKETQYF.

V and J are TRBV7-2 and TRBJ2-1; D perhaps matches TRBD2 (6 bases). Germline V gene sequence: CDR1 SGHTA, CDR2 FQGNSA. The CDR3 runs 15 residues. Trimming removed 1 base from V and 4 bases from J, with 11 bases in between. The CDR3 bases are TGTGCCAGCAGCTTAGGGAGGGCCTCTTACAATGAGCAGTTCTTC. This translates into CASSLGRASYNEQFF.

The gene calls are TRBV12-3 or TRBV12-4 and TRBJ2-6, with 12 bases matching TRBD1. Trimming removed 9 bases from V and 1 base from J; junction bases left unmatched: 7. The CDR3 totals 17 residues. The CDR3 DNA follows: TGTGCCAGTACACCGGGACAGGGGGCTTCTGGGGCCAACGTCCTGACTTTC. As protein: CASTPGQGASGANVLTF.

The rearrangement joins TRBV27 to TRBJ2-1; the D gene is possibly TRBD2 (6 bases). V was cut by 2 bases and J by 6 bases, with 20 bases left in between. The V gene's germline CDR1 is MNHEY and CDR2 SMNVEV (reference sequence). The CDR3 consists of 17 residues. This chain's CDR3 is CASSLLPPGLSPNEQFF. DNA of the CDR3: TGTGCCAGCAGTTTACTCCCCCCGGGACTGTCTCCCAATGAGCAGTTCTTC.

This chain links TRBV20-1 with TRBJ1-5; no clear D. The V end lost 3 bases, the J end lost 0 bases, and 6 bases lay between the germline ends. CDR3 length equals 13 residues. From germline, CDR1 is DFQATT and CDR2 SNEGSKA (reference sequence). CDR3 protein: CSARTDSNQPQHF. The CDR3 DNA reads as TGCAGTGCTAGGACGGATAGCAATCAGCCCCAGCATTTT.

The CDR3 DNA is TGTGCCAGCAGTCCCGGGTCTGCCAGAGGCACCATATATTTT. Its translation: CASSPGSARGTIYF. The chain carries TRBV7-6 and TRBJ1-3; D not resolved. The germline CDR1 and CDR2 sequences are SGHVS and FNYEAQ. This CDR3 has 14 residues. Trimming took 6 bases from V and 9 from J, leaving 18 bases between them.

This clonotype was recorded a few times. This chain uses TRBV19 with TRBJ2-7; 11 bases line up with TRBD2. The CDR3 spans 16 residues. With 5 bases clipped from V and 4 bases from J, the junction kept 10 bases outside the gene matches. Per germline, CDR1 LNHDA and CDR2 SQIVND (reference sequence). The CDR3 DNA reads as TGTGCCAGTAGTCATCAACTAGCGGGAGTGGTATACGAGCAGTACTTC. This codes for CASSHQLAGVVYEQYF.

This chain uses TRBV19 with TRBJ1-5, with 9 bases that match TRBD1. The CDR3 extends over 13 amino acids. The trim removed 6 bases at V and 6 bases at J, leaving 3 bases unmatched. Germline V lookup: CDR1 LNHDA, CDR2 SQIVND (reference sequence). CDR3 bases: TGTGCCAGTAGAACAGGGGGCCGTCAGCCCCAGCATTTT. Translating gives CASRTGGRQPQHF.

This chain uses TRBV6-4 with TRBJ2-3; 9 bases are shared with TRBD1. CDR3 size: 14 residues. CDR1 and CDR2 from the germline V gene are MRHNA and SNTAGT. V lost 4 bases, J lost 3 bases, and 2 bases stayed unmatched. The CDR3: CASSGTGETDTQYF. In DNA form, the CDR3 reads TGTGCCAGCAGTGGGACAGGGGAAACAGATACGCAGTATTTT.